Below are 2 T cell receptor beta chains sequenced from a single sample in a study of T cells in localized non-small cell lung cancer. Generated by immunoSEQ multiplex PCR, the TCRdb table keeps only in-frame clones and is missing some. The sample contains about 40,000 clones, approximately 80% of which appear only once. Sequenced here: peripheral blood mononuclear cells, sampled before any cancer treatment. These TCRs come from a male donor aged 60 or older with stage II lung adenocarcinoma.

The rearrangement uses TRBV10-3 and TRBJ1-2; possibly TRBD1 for D (6 bases). Trimming cost V 7 bases and J 1 base, with 16 bases left between them. The CDR3 runs 15 residues. Germline V lookup: CDR1 ENHRY, CDR2 SYGVKD. The CDR3 DNA follows: TGTGCCATCAAGGACAGTTCTCCCGGTAACTATGGCTACACCTTC. Translated, it gives CAIKDSSPGNYGYTF.

This clone was observed a few times. This chain uses TRBV5-4 with TRBJ2-7; 7 bases match TRBD2. J was trimmed by 6 bases and V by 0 bases; bases with no gene match: 9. Germline CDR1 and CDR2: SGHNT and YYREEE (reference sequence). CDR3 length equals 15 residues. The CDR3 is CASSLEGLELVEQYF. CDR3 bases: TGTGCCAGCAGCTTGGAAGGACTAGAGTTAGTCGAGCAGTACTTC.